This TCR beta chain stems from a study of technical replicates of blood from a handful of donors. Here immunoSEQ multiplex PCR was the method, and the copy in TCRdb shows in-frame clones only, minus some. The sample includes over 75,000 clones, almost 96% of them seen just once. V dropped 5 bases and J dropped 0 bases, with 12 bases sitting between them. The CDR3 spans 15 residues. The V gene's germline CDR1 is SGHAT and CDR2 FQNNGV. The TCR was taken from a human donor in good health. The chain employs TRBV11-2 and TRBJ2-3, with D maybe TRBD2 (5 bases). Sequencing was done on a sample of T cells isolated from PBMCs. The CDR3 spells CASSPGGLSTDTQYF. In DNA form, the CDR3 reads TGTGCCAGCAGCCCAGGTGGACTGAGCACAGATACGCAGTATTTT.